The source of this TCR beta chain is a study of T cell clonality in common variable immunodeficiency. General study findings and limits: In common variable immunodeficiency, TCR beta chains reportedly carried fewer deletions and N-nucleotide insertions. Shared TCRbeta clones were fewer between CVID subjects than controls. Compared with healthy controls, CVID subjects showed increased TCRbeta clonality, mostly in about a third.

This clone was recorded many times. Its antigen is unknown. The CDR3 is cut off 3 residues early in the read; its end comes from the germline J gene. Sequencing was performed with immunoSEQ multiplex PCR; in TCRdb, only in-frame clones are kept and a portion is missing. Singletons are absent from the sample, which has 75,000 to 85,000 clones. Germline V gives CDR1 MNHNS, CDR2 SASEGT. Trimming at V came to 4 bases and at J to 7 bases, leaving 7 bases not matched to a gene. The CDR3 length is 14 residues. The TCR was taken from a person between 18 and 75 years old in good health. The specimen was peripheral blood mononuclear cells. This rearrangement joins TRBV6-1 to TRBJ2-1; TRBD2 matches at 7 bases. The CDR3 here is CASSGWGGSNEQFF. The covered CDR3 bases are TGTGCCAGCAGTGGGTGGGGGGGTTCGAATGAG.